This paragraph covers one TCR beta chain sequence. Trimming cost V 8 bases and J 3 bases; bases outside gene matches: 8. Germline V gives CDR1 MNHEY, CDR2 SVGAGI. CDR3 length: 14 amino acids. This table comes from immunoSEQ multiplex PCR, and its TCRdb copy is limited to in-frame clones, with some not included. The table has 68,000 or so clones, around 84% seen once. The sample comes from a study of blood T cell repertoires in COVID-19. The overall study: The United States, Italy and Spain were the sources of the acute and convalescent COVID-19 samples.

The TCR was taken from a man aged 45-60 years with acute or convalescent COVID-19. What was sequenced was peripheral blood. The gene calls are TRBV6-5 and TRBJ2-7; 9 bases match TRBD1. The CDR3 DNA reads as TGTGCCAGCTCCGTACAGGGGGCCCTCTACGAGCAGTACTTC. This encodes CASSVQGALYEQYF.